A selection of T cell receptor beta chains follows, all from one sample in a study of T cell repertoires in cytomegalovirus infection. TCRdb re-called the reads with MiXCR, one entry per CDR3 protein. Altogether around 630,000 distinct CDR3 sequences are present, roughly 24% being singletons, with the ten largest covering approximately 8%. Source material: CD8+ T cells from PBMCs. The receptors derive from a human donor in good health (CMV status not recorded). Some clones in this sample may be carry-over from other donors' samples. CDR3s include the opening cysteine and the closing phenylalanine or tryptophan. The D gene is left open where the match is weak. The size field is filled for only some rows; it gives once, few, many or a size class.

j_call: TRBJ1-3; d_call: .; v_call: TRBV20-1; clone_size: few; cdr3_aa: CSARNVTGNTIYF; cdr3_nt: TGCAGTGCTAGAAACGTAACAGGAAACACCATATATTTT
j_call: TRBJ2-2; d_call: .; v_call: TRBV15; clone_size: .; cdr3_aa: CATRQYTGELFF; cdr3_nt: TGTGCCACTAGACAGTACACCGGGGAGCTGTTTTTT
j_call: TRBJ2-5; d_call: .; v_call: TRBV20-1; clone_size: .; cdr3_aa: CSARGRGQGMGETQYF; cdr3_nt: TGCAGTGCTAGAGGGAGAGGTCAGGGCATGGGGGAGACCCAGTACTTC
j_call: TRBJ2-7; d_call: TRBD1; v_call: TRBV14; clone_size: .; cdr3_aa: CASSQATGPSSYEQYF; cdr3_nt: TGTGCCAGCAGCCAAGCGACAGGGCCTAGCTCCTACGAGCAGTACTTC
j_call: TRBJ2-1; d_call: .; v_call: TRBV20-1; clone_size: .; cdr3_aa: CSARDSNRNLLSYNEQFF; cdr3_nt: TGCAGTGCTAGAGATTCGAACAGGAATCTTTTAAGCTACAATGAGCAGTTCTTC
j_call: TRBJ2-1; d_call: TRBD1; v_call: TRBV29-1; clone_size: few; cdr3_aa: CSVEGQGAGNEQFF; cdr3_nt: TGCAGCGTTGAAGGACAGGGGGCTGGTAATGAGCAGTTCTTC
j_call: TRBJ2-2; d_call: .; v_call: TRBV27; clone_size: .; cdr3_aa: CASSLRLGALNTGELFF; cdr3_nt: TGTGCCAGCAGTTTAAGGCTCGGGGCTCTGAACACCGGGGAGCTGTTTTTT
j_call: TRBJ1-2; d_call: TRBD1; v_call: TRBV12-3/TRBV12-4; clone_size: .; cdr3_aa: CASARTGGANYGYTF; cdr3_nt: TGTGCCAGCGCTCGGACAGGGGGCGCTAACTATGGCTACACCTTC
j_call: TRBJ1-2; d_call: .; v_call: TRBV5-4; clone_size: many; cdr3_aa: CASSLSSNYGYTF; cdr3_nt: TGTGCCAGCAGCTTGAGCAGTAACTATGGCTACACCTTC
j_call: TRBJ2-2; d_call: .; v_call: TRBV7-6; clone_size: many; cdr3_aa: CASSFGYNTGELFF; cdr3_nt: TGTGCCAGCAGCTTCGGTTATAACACCGGGGAGCTGTTTTTT
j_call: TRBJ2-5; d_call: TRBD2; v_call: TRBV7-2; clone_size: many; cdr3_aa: CASRYTGTRVLMETQYF; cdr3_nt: TGTGCCAGCAGATATACCGGGACTAGGGTGTTGATGGAGACCCAGTACTTC
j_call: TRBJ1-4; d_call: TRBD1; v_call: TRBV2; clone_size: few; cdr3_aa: CASWPRGQNNEKLFF; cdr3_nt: TGTGCCAGCTGGCCCCGGGGACAGAATAATGAAAAACTGTTTTTT
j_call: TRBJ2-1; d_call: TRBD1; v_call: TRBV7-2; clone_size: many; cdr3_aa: CASSPRTGLIGNEQFF; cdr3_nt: TGTGCCAGCAGCCCCCGGACAGGGTTGATAGGCAATGAGCAGTTCTTC
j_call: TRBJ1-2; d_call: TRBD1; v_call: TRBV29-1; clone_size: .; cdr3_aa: CSVEDDRALNYGYTF; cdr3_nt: TGCAGCGTTGAGGACGACAGGGCCCTTAACTATGGCTACACCTTC
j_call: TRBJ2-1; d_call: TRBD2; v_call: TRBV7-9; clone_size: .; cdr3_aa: CASRGGASGGHSSYNEQFF; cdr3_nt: TGTGCCAGCAGGGGGGGGGCTAGCGGGGGCCATAGCTCCTACAATGAGCAGTTCTTC
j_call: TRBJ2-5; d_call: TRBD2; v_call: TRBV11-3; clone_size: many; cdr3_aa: CASSLEWGLGKQETQYF; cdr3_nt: TGTGCCAGCAGCTTAGAGTGGGGACTAGGGAAACAAGAGACCCAGTACTTC
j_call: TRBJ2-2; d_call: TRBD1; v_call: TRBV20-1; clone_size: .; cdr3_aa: CSANHLTGPTGELFF; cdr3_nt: TGCAGTGCCAATCACTTGACAGGGCCCACCGGGGAGCTGTTTTTT
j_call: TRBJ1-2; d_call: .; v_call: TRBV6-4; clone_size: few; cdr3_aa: CASSDGQGNYGYTF; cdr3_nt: TGTGCCAGCAGTGACGGTCAGGGAAACTATGGCTACACCTTC
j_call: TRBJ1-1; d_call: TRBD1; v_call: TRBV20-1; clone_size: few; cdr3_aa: CSASSDRGYTEAFF; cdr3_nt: TGCAGTGCTAGCTCTGACAGGGGATATACTGAAGCTTTCTTT
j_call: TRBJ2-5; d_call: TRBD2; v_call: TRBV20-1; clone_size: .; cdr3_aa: CSARGGEYQETQYF; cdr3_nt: TGCAGTGCTAGGGGGGGGGAGTACCAAGAGACCCAGTACTTC
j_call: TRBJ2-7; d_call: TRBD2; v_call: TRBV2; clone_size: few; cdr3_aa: CGGQRGLGEQYF; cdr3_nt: TGTGGTGGTCAGCGGGGGCTCGGCGAGCAGTACTTC
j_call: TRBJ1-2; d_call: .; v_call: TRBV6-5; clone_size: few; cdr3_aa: CASSYQLGKGAVYGYTF; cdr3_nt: TGTGCCAGCAGTTACCAGCTTGGCAAGGGAGCGGTCTATGGCTACACCTTC
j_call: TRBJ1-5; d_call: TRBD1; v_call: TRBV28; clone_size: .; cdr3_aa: CASSPTLSGGPQHF; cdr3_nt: TGTGCCAGCAGTCCTACCTTATCAGGGGGGCCCCAGCATTTT
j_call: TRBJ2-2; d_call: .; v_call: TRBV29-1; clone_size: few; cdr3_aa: CSVPDRTGELFF; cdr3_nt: TGCAGCGTCCCCGACAGGACCGGGGAGCTGTTTTTT
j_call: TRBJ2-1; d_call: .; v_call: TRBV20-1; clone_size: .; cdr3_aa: CSARARSIEQFF; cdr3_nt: TGCAGTGCTAGAGCTAGGAGCATTGAGCAGTTCTTC
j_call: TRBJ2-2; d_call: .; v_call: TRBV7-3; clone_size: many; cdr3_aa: CASSLSLRRNVTGELFF; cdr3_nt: TGTGCCAGCAGCTTAAGCCTCCGCCGTAATGTAACCGGGGAGCTGTTTTTT
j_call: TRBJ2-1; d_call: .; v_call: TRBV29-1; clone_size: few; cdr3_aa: CSVVLRLEQFF; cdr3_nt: TGCAGCGTTGTTCTCCGGCTTGAGCAGTTCTTC
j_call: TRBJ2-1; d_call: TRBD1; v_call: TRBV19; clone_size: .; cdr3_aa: CASSINRGFYNEQFF; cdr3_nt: TGTGCCAGTAGTATAAACAGGGGTTTTTACAATGAGCAGTTCTTC
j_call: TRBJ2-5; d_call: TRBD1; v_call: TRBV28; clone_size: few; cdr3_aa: CASTRTGEQETQYF; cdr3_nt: TGTGCCAGCACCCGGACAGGCGAGCAAGAGACCCAGTACTTC
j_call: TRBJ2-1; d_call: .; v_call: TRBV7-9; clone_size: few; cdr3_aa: CASSPRLPQGLGNEQFF; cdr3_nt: TGTGCCAGCAGCCCCCGTCTCCCACAGGGATTGGGCAATGAGCAGTTCTTC
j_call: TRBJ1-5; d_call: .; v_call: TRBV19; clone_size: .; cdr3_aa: CASSPEGGNQPQHF; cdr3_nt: TGTGCCAGTAGTCCGGAGGGAGGCAATCAGCCCCAGCATTTT
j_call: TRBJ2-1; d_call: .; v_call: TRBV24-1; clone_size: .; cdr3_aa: CATSGHRDGEQFF; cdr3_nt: TGTGCCACCAGTGGTCACCGGGACGGCGAGCAGTTCTTC
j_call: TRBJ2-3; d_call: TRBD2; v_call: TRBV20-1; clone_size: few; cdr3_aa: CSAWRGGFADTQYF; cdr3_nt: TGCAGTGCTTGGCGGGGGGGCTTCGCAGATACGCAGTATTTT
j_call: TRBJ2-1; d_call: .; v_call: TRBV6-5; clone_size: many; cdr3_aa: CASSFRRGPRPYNEQFF; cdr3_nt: TGTGCCAGCAGTTTCCGTAGGGGTCCTAGACCCTACAATGAGCAGTTCTTC
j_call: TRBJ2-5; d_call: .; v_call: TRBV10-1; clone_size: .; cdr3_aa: CASSALVAETQYF; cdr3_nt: TGCGCCAGCAGTGCACTGGTAGCAGAGACCCAGTACTTC
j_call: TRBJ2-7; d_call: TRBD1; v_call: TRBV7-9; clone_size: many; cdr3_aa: CASSGTGSYEQYF; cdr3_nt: TGTGCCAGCAGCGGGACAGGATCCTACGAGCAGTACTTC
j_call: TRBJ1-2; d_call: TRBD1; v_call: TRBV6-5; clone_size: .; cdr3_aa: CASSYRQGYGYGYTF; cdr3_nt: TGTGCCAGCAGTTACCGACAGGGGTACGGCTATGGCTACACCTTC
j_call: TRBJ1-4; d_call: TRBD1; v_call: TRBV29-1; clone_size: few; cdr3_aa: CSVSRTGLDEKLFF; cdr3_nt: TGCAGCGTTTCCCGGACAGGGCTGGATGAAAAACTGTTTTTT
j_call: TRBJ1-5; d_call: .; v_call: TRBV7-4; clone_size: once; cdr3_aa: CASSLGRPNSNQPQHF; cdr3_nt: TGTGCCAGCAGCTTAGGACGGCCGAATAGCAATCAGCCCCAGCATTTT
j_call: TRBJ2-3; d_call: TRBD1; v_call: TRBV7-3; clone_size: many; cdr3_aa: CASSLLPTGSRTDTQYF; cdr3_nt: TGTGCCAGCAGCTTATTACCGACAGGGTCCCGCACAGATACGCAGTATTTT
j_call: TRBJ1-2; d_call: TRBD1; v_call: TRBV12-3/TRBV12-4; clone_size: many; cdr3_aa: CASSPTGVYGYTF; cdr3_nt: TGTGCCAGCAGTCCGACAGGGGTCTATGGCTACACCTTC
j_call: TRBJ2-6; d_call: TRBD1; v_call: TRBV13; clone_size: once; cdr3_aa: CASTGQGANVLTF; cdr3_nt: TGTGCCAGCACTGGACAGGGTGCCAACGTCCTGACTTTC
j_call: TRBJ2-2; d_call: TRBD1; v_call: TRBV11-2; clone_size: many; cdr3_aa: CASSGDRTLNTGELFF; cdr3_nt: TGTGCCAGCAGCGGGGACAGAACCCTAAACACCGGGGAGCTGTTTTTT
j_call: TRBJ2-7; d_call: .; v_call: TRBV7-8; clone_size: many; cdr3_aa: CASSLVGGRYEQYF; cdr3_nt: TGTGCCAGCAGCTTAGTGGGGGGACGCTACGAGCAGTACTTC
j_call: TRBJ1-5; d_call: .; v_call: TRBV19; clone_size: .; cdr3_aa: CASTESGGSNQPQHF; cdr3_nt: TGTGCCAGTACCGAAAGTGGGGGGAGCAATCAGCCCCAGCATTTT
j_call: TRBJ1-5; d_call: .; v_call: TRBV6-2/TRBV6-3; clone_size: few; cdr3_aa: CASSLLPIQPQHF; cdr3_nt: TGTGCCAGCAGCTTACTTCCCATTCAGCCCCAGCATTTT
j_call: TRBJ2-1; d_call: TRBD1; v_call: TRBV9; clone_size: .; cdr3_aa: CAFRQGGNEQFF; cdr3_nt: TGTGCCTTCCGACAGGGTGGGAATGAGCAGTTCTTC
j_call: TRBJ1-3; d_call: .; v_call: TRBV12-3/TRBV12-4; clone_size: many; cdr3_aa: CAANEGYSGNTIYF; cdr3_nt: TGTGCCGCCAATGAGGGCTACTCTGGAAACACCATATATTTT
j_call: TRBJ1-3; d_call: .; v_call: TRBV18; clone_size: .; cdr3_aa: CASSPTGPSSGNTIYF; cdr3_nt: TGTGCCAGCTCACCGACCGGCCCGAGCTCTGGAAACACCATATATTTT
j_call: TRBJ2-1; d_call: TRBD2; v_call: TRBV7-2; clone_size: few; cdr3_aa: CASSFSGEYNEQFF; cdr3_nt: TGTGCCAGCAGCTTTAGCGGGGAGTACAATGAGCAGTTCTTC
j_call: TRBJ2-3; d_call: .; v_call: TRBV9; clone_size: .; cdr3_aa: CASSVAWGPSTDTQYF; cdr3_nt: TGTGCCAGCAGCGTAGCGTGGGGGCCTAGCACAGATACGCAGTATTTT
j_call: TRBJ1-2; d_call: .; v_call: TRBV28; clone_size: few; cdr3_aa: CASSLFVRSPEVF; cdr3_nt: TGTGCCAGCAGTTTATTCGTTCGAAGTCCCGAGGTATTC
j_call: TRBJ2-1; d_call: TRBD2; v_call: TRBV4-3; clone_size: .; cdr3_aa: CASSHSPAGGNNEQFF; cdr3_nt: TGCGCCAGCAGCCATTCCCCAGCGGGGGGCAACAATGAGCAGTTCTTC
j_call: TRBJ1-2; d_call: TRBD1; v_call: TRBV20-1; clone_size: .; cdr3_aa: CSATPRTGGDGYTF; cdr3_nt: TGCAGTGCCACCCCCCGGACAGGGGGCGATGGCTACACCTTC